Presented here are 9 T cell receptor beta chains from one specimen sequenced in a study of T cells after yellow fever vaccination. TCRdb re-called the 5' RACE reads through MiXCR, storing one row per CDR3 protein. The sample records 610,000 or so distinct CDR3 sequences, approximately 13% being singletons. The sample here was PBMCs, taken on the day of the yellow fever booster vaccination. All receptors derive from a man aged 25 to 40 who received the YFV17D yellow fever vaccine.

In this sample, this clonotype turned up many times. The chain has TRBV28 and TRBJ2-5, with a possible D match to TRBD1 (5 bases). Germline CDR1 MDHEN, CDR2 SYDVKM. The V end was cut by 7 bases, the J end by 7 bases, with 10 bases between. The CDR3 runs to 11 residues. The chain's CDR3 is CASTWGGTQYF. As DNA, the CDR3 is TGTGCCAGCACCTGGGGCGGGACCCAGTACTTC.

This clonotype has just a few counts. V is TRBV20-1 and J is TRBJ2-7; no firm D call. Trimming stripped 0 bases from V and 4 bases from J, with 13 bases between. The V gene's germline CDR1 is DFQATT and CDR2 SNEGSKA (reference sequence). The CDR3 sequence is 14 residues long. The CDR3, as DNA: TGCAGTGCTAGAGAGACTGGGTTCGGGTACGAGCAGTACTTC. Residues: CSARETGFGYEQYF.

The chain uses TRBV20-1 and TRBJ2-1; 15 bases map to TRBD2. Germline-derived CDR1 and CDR2 are DFQATT and SNEGSKA (reference sequence). Germline trimming cut 3 bases from V and 10 bases from J; bases unmatched to any gene: 4. The CDR3 is made up of 14 amino acids. Here the CDR3 DNA reads TGCAGTGCTAGGGGACTAGCGGGAGGAGGAGAGCAGTTCTTC. Its protein product is CSARGLAGGGEQFF.

This clonotype has just a few counts. The chain carries TRBV18 and TRBJ2-3, with D possibly being TRBD2 (5 bases). The CDR3 contains 15 residues. Germline V gene sequence: CDR1 KGHSH, CDR2 LQKENI. The V end lost 3 bases, the J end lost 4 bases, and 14 bases lay between the germline ends. This CDR3 reads CASSPNAAGADTQYF. In DNA, the CDR3 is TGTGCCAGCTCACCCAACGCAGCCGGGGCAGATACGCAGTATTTT.

This clonotype showed up just a few times. The gene calls are TRBV12-3 or TRBV12-4 and TRBJ2-3, with D uncertain. Trimming left V 8 bases short and J 2 bases short, with 11 bases between. The length of the CDR3 is 13 residues. The CDR3 loop reads CASSDAATDTQYF. The CDR3 DNA reads as TGTGCCAGCTCCGACGCGGCCACAGATACGCAGTATTTT.

The table lists this clonotype with a few counts. CDR3 in DNA: TGTGCCTGGAGTGAGGATATAGGACTAGGGGAGACCCAGTACTTC. It specifies CAWSEDIGLGETQYF. The J gene is TRBJ2-5, the V gene TRBV30, with TRBD2 matching 7 bases. Germline V lookup: CDR1 GTSNPN, CDR2 SVGIG (reference sequence). The CDR3 spans 15 residues. V shed 1 base and J 5 bases; nucleotides not matched to a gene: 10.

This clonotype has a handful of counts. Written as DNA, the CDR3 is TGTGCCAGCTCAGCAGGGACTAGCGGGACCGGCAATGAGCAGTTCTTC. Its protein product is CASSAGTSGTGNEQFF. This sequence joins TRBV18 and TRBJ2-1; TRBD2 aligns across 13 bases. The CDR3 has 16 amino acids. The V segment lost 5 bases and the J segment 6 bases; nucleotides outside the gene matches: 7. The germline CDR1 and CDR2 sequences are KGHSH and LQKENI.

V gene TRBV19 combines with J gene TRBJ1-1; no clear D. Germline CDR1 reads LNHDA; CDR2 reads SQIVND (reference sequence). There are 13 residues in the CDR3. V gave up 7 bases and J gave up 0 bases, with 9 bases separating them. The CDR3 protein is CASTWELNTEAFF. The CDR3 DNA reads TGTGCCAGTACTTGGGAACTGAACACTGAAGCTTTCTTT.

This clonotype was counted a few times. The V and J genes are TRBV5-4 and TRBJ1-1; D unclear. Germline lookup yields CDR1 SGHNT and CDR2 YYREEE (reference sequence). The V gene lost 0 bases and the J gene lost 5 bases, with 14 bases spanning the gap. This CDR3 comprises 15 residues. The CDR3 region has the DNA TGTGCCAGCAGCTTGGCCGGTAGGGTGAGAACTGAAGCTTTCTTT. Translation gives CASSLAGRVRTEAFF.